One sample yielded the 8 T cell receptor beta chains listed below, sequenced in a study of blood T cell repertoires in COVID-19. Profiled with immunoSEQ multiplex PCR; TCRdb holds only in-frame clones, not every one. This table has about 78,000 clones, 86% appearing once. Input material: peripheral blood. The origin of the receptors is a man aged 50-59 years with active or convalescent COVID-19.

In DNA form, the CDR3 reads TGTGCCAGCATTTATTTCGGCAGACTTAACACTGAAGCTTTCTTT. Residues: CASIYFGRLNTEAFF. The rearrangement joins TRBV28 to TRBJ1-1; D is uncertain. Germline V gene sequence: CDR1 MDHEN, CDR2 SYDVKM. Trimming removed 7 bases from V and 2 bases from J, with 17 bases in between. The CDR3 has 15 residues. The full variable domain, its missing parts supplied by reference TRBV28 and TRBJ1-1, is DVKVTQSSRYLVKRTGEKVFLECVQDMDHENMFWYRQDPGLGLRLIYFSYDVKMKEKGDIPEGYSVSREKKERFSLILESASTNQTSMYLCASIYFGRLNTEAFFGQGTRLTVV.

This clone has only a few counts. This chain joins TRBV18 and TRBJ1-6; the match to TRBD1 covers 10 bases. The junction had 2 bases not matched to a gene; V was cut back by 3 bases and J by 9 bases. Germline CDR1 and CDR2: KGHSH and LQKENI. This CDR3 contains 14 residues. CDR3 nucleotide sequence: TGTGCCAGCTCACCGGACAGGGGGACTTCACCCCTCCACTTT. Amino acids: CASSPDRGTSPLHF. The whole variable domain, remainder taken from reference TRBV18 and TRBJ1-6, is NAGVMQNPRHLVRRRGQEARLRCSPMKGHSHVYWYRQLPEEGLKFMVYLQKENIIDESGMPKERFSAEFPKEGPSILRIQQVVRGDSAAYFCASSPDRGTSPLHFGNGTRLTVT.

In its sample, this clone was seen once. Written as DNA, the CDR3 is TGTGCCAGCCGCTCGAGGGGGGGAGGCAGGAATGAGCAGTTCTTC. Its protein is CASRSRGGGRNEQFF. This chain connects TRBV9 to TRBJ2-1, with a tentative D call TRBD2 (7 bases). Germline-derived CDR1 and CDR2 are SGDLS and YYNGEE. There are 15 residues in the CDR3. With 7 bases removed from V and 7 bases from J, the gap between germline ends came to 21 bases.

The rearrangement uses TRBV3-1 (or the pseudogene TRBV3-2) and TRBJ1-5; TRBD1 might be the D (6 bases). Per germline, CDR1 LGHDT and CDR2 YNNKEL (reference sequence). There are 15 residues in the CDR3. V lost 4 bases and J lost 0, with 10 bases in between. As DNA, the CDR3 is TGTGCCAGCAGCCTGACAGGTAATAGCAATCAGCCCCAGCATTTT. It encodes CASSLTGNSNQPQHF.

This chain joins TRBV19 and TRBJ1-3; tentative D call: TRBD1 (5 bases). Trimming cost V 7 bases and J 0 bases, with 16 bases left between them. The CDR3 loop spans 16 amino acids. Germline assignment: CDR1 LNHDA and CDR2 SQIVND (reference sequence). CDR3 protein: CASKDGGLTSGNTIYF. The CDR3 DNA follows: TGTGCCAGTAAAGACGGGGGACTGACCTCTGGAAACACCATATATTTT.

The CDR3 spells CASSYTGVVETQYF. CDR3 DNA: TGTGCCAGCAGTTACACGGGTGTGGTGGAGACCCAGTACTTC. The rearrangement joins TRBV6-2 or TRBV6-3 to TRBJ2-5; D remains unclear. Trimming pared 2 bases from V and 5 bases from J, leaving 12 bases between. Germline V gene lookup returns CDR1 MNHEY and CDR2 SVGEGT. This CDR3 has 14 residues.

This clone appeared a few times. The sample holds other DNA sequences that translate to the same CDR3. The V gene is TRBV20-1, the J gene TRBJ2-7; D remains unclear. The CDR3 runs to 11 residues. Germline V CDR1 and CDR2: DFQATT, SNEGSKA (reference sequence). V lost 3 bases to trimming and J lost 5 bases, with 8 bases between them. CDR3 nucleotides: TGCAGTGCTAGGGCTGGGCACGAGCAGTACGTC. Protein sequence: CSARAGHEQYV.

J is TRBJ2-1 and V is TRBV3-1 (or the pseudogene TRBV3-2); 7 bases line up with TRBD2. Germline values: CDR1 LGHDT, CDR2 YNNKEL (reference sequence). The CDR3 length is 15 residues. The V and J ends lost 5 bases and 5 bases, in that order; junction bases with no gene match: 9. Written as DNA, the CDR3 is TGTGCCAGCAGCTATTTGGGGGGGGGAGACAATGAGCAGTTCTTC. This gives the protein CASSYLGGGDNEQFF.